This T cell receptor beta chain is drawn from a study of cytomegalovirus exposure and HLA in healthy donors. Findings of the study overall: Later analysis associated a missense DCLRE1C variant with TCR beta V- and J-gene trimming. Sequencing depth across donors, presence/absence analyses assumed, was roughly uniform.

J gave up 2 bases and V 2 bases, and 4 bases lay outside the gene matches. CDR1 and CDR2 (germline): MNHNY, SVGAGI (reference sequence). This CDR3 is built from 16 residues. Sampled while nominally healthy, donors likely had unrecorded immune exposures. The PCR made use of 60 Vbeta and 13 Jbeta primers. Profiled with immunoSEQ multiplex PCR; TCRdb holds only in-frame clones, not every one. Seen here are about 230,000 clones, around 80% observed once, and the top ten hold around 2.9%. Of note for this clone: No antigen is known for it.

This receptor was identified in a woman in her sixties or seventies in good health and CMV-seropositive. Sequences were obtained from PBMCs. This chain connects TRBV6-6 to TRBJ2-7; TRBD2 matches at 12 bases. The CDR3 loop reads CASSYGASGGAYEQYF. Written as DNA, the CDR3 is TGTGCCAGCAGTTACGGGGCTAGCGGGGGGGCCTACGAGCAGTACTTC.